What follows describes a single T cell receptor beta chain. The length of the CDR3 is 15 residues. This sample stems from a study of T cell changes during pregnancy in multiple sclerosis. Repertoires were generated with immunoSEQ multiplex PCR, while TCRdb's copy carries only in-frame clones and drops some. Altogether about 80,000 clones are present, 92% being singletons, with the ten largest covering 2.6%. The sequences come from peripheral blood, collected before pregnancy. The chain combines TRBV12-2 with TRBJ2-7; TRBD1 is the table's D call, not checked against the DNA. TRBV12-2 is a recognized pseudogene. This receptor was identified in a female donor with multiple sclerosis, enrolled in a pregnancy study. This CDR3 reads CASRATGGKDYEQYF. The DNA for the CDR3 is TGTGCAAGTCGCGCCACAGGGGGAAAAGACTACGAGCAGTACTTC.